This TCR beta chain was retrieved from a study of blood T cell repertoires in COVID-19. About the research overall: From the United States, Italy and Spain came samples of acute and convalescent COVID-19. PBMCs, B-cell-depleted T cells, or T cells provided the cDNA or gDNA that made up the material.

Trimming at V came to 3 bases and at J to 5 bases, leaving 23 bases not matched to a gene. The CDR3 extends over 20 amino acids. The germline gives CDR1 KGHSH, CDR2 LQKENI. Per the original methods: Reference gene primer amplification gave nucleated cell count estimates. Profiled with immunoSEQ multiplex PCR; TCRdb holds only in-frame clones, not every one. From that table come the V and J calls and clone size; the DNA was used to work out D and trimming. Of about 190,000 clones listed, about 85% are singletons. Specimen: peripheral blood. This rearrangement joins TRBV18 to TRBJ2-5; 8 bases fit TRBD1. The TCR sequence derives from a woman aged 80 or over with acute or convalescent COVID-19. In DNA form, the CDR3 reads TGTGCCAGCTCACCGAATTCAATACCGTCAGGGGGCGAAAATATGGAGACCCAGTACTTC. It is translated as CASSPNSIPSGGENMETQYF.